This TCR beta chain is from a study of blood T cell repertoires in COVID-19. Study at large: Researchers got acute and convalescent COVID-19 samples from the United States, Italy and Spain. Nucleic acid was either cDNA or gDNA, and it came from T cells, B-cell-depleted T cells, or PBMCs.

The CDR3 consists of 12 residues. The V gene lost 8 bases and the J gene lost 5 bases, with 10 bases spanning the gap. This clone came up once. Methods used by the authors: Reference gene primer amplification gave nucleated cell count estimates. The assay was immunoSEQ multiplex PCR, and TCRdb's table has in-frame clones only and misses some. The DNA was the basis for D and trimming; V, J and clone size are from that table. The data hold about 280,000 clones, with about nine tenths observed a single time. Sequencing was done on a sample of peripheral blood. The chain is built from TRBV12-3 or TRBV12-4 and TRBJ1-5, with D possibly matching TRBD1 (5 bases). This TCR was sampled from a woman in her 30s with COVID-19, enrolled during active disease. In nucleotides, the CDR3 is TGTGCCAGCCGGAGGGGTCATCAGCCCCAGCATTTT. Encoded protein: CASRRGHQPQHF.